A selection of T cell receptor beta chains follows, all from one sample in a study of T cells after yellow fever vaccination. TCRdb redid the calling of the 5' RACE reads with MiXCR, one entry per CDR3 protein. The sample gives fewer than 350,000 distinct CDR3 sequences, 3% to 4.5% of which show up once; 23% is in the top ten. The specimen comprised PBMCs, sampled on the day of the yellow fever booster vaccination. All receptors derive from a man younger than 30 who received the YFV17D yellow fever vaccine. Each CDR3 is given with its conserved first and last residue. D genes are given only for firm matches. The size field is filled for only some rows; it gives once, few, many or a size class.

v_call	d_call	clone_size	j_call	cdr3_nt	cdr3_aa
TRBV2	TRBD2	-	TRBJ2-5	TGTGCCAGCCATGTAGCGGGGGATCAAGAGACCCAGTACTTC	CASHVAGDQETQYF
TRBV12-3/TRBV12-4	TRBD1	few	TRBJ2-1	TGTGCCAGCAGAGGACAGGGAAGAGGTAATGAGCAGTTCTTC	CASRGQGRGNEQFF
TRBV29-1	TRBD2	many	TRBJ2-7	TGCAGCGTTGGTTTGCGGGGGGCCTACGAGCAGTACTTC	CSVGLRGAYEQYF
TRBV7-2	-	many	TRBJ1-2	TGTGCCAGCAGCTTATACCATCTTAACTATGGCTACACCTTC	CASSLYHLNYGYTF
TRBV12-3/TRBV12-4	-	-	TRBJ2-1	TGTGCCAGCAGTCCCCTATGGGGCAGGGGTGAGCAGTTCTTC	CASSPLWGRGEQFF
TRBV4-1	-	-	TRBJ2-5	TGCGCCAGCAGCCCCCCCCTCCAAGAGACCCAGTACTTC	CASSPPLQETQYF
TRBV27	TRBD1	-	TRBJ2-1	TGTGCCAGCAGTTCCCAAGGCATACAGGGGGCTTTTAATGAGCAGTTCTTC	CASSSQGIQGAFNEQFF
TRBV4-1	-	few	TRBJ1-2	TGCGCCAGCAGCCAACCGGGCCCACGGGGCTACACCTTC	CASSQPGPRGYTF
TRBV10-3	-	many	TRBJ2-1	TGTGCCATCAGTGAGTCGAGAGGCTACAATGAGCAGTTCTTC	CAISESRGYNEQFF
TRBV9	TRBD2	many	TRBJ2-1	TGTGCCAGCAGCGTAGGCGGGGGGGCCTACAATGAGCAGTTCTTC	CASSVGGGAYNEQFF
TRBV7-9	-	many	TRBJ2-4	TGTGCCAGCAGCTTCGGGGGGCGAGACATTCAGTACTTC	CASSFGGRDIQYF
TRBV10-3	TRBD1	many	TRBJ2-7	TGTGCCATCAGCCCCGGCACAGGGGACGAGCAGTACTTC	CAISPGTGDEQYF
TRBV4-1	TRBD1	many	TRBJ1-2	TGCGCCAGCAGCGAAGGGGGGACAGGGACATATGGCTACACCTTC	CASSEGGTGTYGYTF
TRBV6-1	TRBD1	many	TRBJ2-6	TGTGCCAGCAACCCCCCGACAGGGTTGTACGGGGCCAACGTCCTGACTTTC	CASNPPTGLYGANVLTF
TRBV5-4	TRBD1	-	TRBJ1-3	TGTGCCAGCAGTCCTGGGACAGCGGCCAACACCATATATTTT	CASSPGTAANTIYF
TRBV7-3	TRBD2	many	TRBJ2-7	TGTGCCAGCAGCCCCACGGGGGGTTGGGACGAGCAGTACTTC	CASSPTGGWDEQYF
TRBV6-2/TRBV6-3	-	many	TRBJ2-3	TGTGCCAGCACGGGGTTCACAGATACGCAGTATTTT	CASTGFTDTQYF
TRBV19	-	-	TRBJ2-3	TGTGCCAGTCTGCTCACAGATAGGAAGTATTTT	CASLLTDRKYF
TRBV4-3	TRBD2	many	TRBJ2-3	TGCGCCAGCAGCCAAGATGGGGATACTAGCGGTAGCACAGATACGCAGTATTTT	CASSQDGDTSGSTDTQYF
TRBV9	-	many	TRBJ1-5	TGTGCCAGCAGCGTCGGACCTACAGGGCAGCCCCAGCATTTT	CASSVGPTGQPQHF
TRBV25-1	-	-	TRBJ2-5	TGTGCCAGCAGTGAATATGGACTCCCCCAGACCCAGTACTTC	CASSEYGLPQTQYF
TRBV5-6	-	many	TRBJ1-6	TGTGCCAGCAGCTTGGACGGCGGCTATAATTCACCCCTCCACTTT	CASSLDGGYNSPLHF
TRBV5-5	-	-	TRBJ2-5	TGTGCCAGCAGCTTGTACACGGGGCTCGGGGAGACCCAGTACTTC	CASSLYTGLGETQYF
TRBV5-6	-	many	TRBJ2-7	TGTGCCAGCAGCTTGGACAGGAAGCAGTACTTC	CASSLDRKQYF
TRBV29-1	-	many	TRBJ1-1	TGCAGCGTTGAAGAGCGGGGGGGTTCTGGGAACACTGAAGCTTTCTTT	CSVEERGGSGNTEAFF
TRBV12-3/TRBV12-4	-	-	TRBJ2-1	TGTGCCAGCGGCGCGCGAATGGGGGGGGCTATCAATGAGCAGTTCTTC	CASGARMGGAINEQFF
TRBV4-3	TRBD2	few	TRBJ2-3	TGCGCCAGCAGCCTCCGTGCTAGCGGGGAAGGAGATACGCAGTATTTT	CASSLRASGEGDTQYF